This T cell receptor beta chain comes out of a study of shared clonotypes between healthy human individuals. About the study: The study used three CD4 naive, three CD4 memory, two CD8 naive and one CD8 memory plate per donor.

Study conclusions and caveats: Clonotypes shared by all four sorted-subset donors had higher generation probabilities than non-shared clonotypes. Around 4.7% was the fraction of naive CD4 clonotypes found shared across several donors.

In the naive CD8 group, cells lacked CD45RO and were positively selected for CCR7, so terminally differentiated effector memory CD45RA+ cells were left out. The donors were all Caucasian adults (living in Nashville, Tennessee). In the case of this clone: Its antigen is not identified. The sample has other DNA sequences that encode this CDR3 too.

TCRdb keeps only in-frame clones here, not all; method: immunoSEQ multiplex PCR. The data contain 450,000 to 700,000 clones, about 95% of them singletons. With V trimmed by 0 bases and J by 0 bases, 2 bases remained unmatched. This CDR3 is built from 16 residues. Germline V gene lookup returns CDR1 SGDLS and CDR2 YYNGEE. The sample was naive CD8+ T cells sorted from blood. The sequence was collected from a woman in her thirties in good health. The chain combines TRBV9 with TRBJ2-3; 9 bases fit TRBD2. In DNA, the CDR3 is TGTGCCAGCAGCGTAGAAACTAGCGGGAGCACAGATACGCAGTATTTT. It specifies CASSVETSGSTDTQYF.